This note documents a single T cell receptor beta chain sequence. Antigen specificity is unknown. CDR3 size: 13 residues. Germline CDR1 is KGHSH and CDR2 is LQKENI. V was shortened by 2 bases and J by 4 bases, with 8 bases between the two germline ends. These data belong to a study of early stage breast cancer tumors. Regarding the study as a whole: Compared with adjacent normal breast, tumors showed approximately 2.5-fold denser, more clonal T cells. Tumor and normal breast were distinguished via blood comparison in 14 of 16 patients. Commonly generated sequences made up most enriched TCRB sequences shared between patients.

Only in-frame clones appear in the TCRdb table, and some are missing; sequencing was by immunoSEQ multiplex PCR. The data hold about 36,000 clones, with over 65% observed a single time. The chain joins TRBV18 to TRBJ1-2; D gene ambiguous. The clonotype comes from a person in their sixties or seventies with breast cancer. The specimen was blood. The CDR3 here is CASSPDTLYGYTF. The CDR3, as DNA: TGTGCCAGCTCACCAGATACTCTCTATGGCTACACCTTC. Variable domain in full (rest from reference TRBV18 and TRBJ1-2): NAGVMQNPRHLVRRRGQEARLRCSPMKGHSHVYWYRQLPEEGLKFMVYLQKENIIDESGMPKERFSAEFPKEGPSILRIQQVVRGDSAAYFCASSPDTLYGYTFGSGTRLTVV.